These T cell receptor beta chains were read from a single sample in a study of response to subunit inactivated influenza vaccine. TCRdb itself ran the RT-PCR reads through MiXCR, one entry per CDR3 protein. The sample has some 500,000 distinct CDR3 sequences, roughly 27% seen once; the top ten hold over 1.5%. The material was CD4+ T cells sorted from PBMCs, obtained 4 to 6 days after vaccination. These receptor sequences come from a man in his fifties or sixties who received an inactivated influenza vaccine. Each CDR3 is given without its conserved first and last residue. D genes are given only for firm matches. Rows give clone size only sometimes, using once, few, many, or a class for an expanded clone.

TRBV7-8 | - | - | ASSAGLHTRGVTQY
TRBV5-5 | - | - | ASSLAAGFAETQY
TRBV5-1 | few | - | ASSLQDGASYEQY
TRBV5-8 | - | - | ASNLDLGVDEQY
TRBV3-1 | few | - | ASSQGVRGYT
TRBV14 | few | TRBD2 | ASSEREPVNEQF
TRBV6-1 | - | - | ASSLGPTFSYEQY
TRBV5-1 | many | - | ASSLATVNEQF
TRBV9 | - | - | ASSVGGGQGTEAF
TRBV29-1 | - | - | SVAAVLETQY
TRBV29-1 | many | - | SVVLRGASLGYEQF
TRBV20-1 | few | - | SAAATGVTDTQY
TRBV30 | few | - | AWRPAGSYEQY
TRBV7-9 | - | - | ASSIRDYEQY
TRBV20-1 | - | TRBD2 | SARTGLASYEQY
TRBV12-3/TRBV12-4 | - | TRBD1 | ASRFSGQPQETQY
TRBV24-1 | few | - | ATSDPNRNTGELF
TRBV6-1 | few | TRBD1 | ASRLDRVVTEAF
TRBV27 | - | TRBD2 | ASSRGTTNTGELF
TRBV29-1 | - | TRBD2 | SGRTGTSVYEQY
TRBV20-1 | few | - | SAPDSRNYGYT
TRBV6-5 | few | TRBD2 | ASSYRREGLNEQF
TRBV12-3/TRBV12-4 | - | - | ASSSKDTYNSPLH
TRBV5-1 | - | - | ASSSTDYYEQY
TRBV20-1 | - | TRBD1 | SAQDRADGYT
TRBV20-1 | few | - | SARMGDENTGELF
TRBV12-3/TRBV12-4 | - | - | ASSDHGQGLPYEQY
TRBV27 | few | - | ASSLLGRSRETQY
TRBV29-1 | - | TRBD1 | SVESPRDSPTYTQY
TRBV3-1 | - | TRBD2 | ASSRGTSGGAWIETQY
TRBV7-9 | few | - | ASSLWQGREISAF
TRBV20-1 | few | TRBD1 | SARPDRGVFETQY
TRBV27 | few | - | ASSNYPGGGYGYT
TRBV12-3/TRBV12-4 | few | TRBD1 | ASRAGTGGVRAF
TRBV2 | - | - | ASTRELGGTGELF
TRBV6-1 | - | - | ASDPGRGSSYNEQF
TRBV29-1 | few | - | SVVPLNEQF
TRBV15 | many | TRBD2 | ATSRRAGTGLGETQY
TRBV12-3/TRBV12-4 | - | - | ASSLTDNQPQH
TRBV2 | - | - | ASSEYDVNEKLF
TRBV20-1 | few | TRBD1 | SARGRDRARGGYT
TRBV29-1 | once | - | SVERGRETQY
TRBV10-3 | few | TRBD1 | AISERQGARETQY
TRBV6-1 | few | - | ASSPPRSGANVLT
TRBV3-1 | many | - | ASSQSWGELF